Listed below are T cell receptor beta chains from one sample, sequenced in a study of T cell clones after liver transplantation. Produced via immunoSEQ multiplex PCR; TCRdb's table is partial and in-frame only. The table includes around 21,000 clones, approximately 95% detected once. This sample comprised CD8+ T cells from blood, obtained about 26 months after liver transplant. The source is a human patient who received a liver transplant. The graft donor may have given rise to some T cells. The CDR3 runs from the conserved cysteine through the conserved F or W. The D gene is left open where the match is weak.

CDR3 DNA,CDR3 protein,V gene,CDR3 length,J gene,D gene
TGTGCCAGCAGTTACTCCTCTGTTTGGGGGAACACTGAAGCTTTCTTT,CASSYSSVWGNTEAFF,TRBV6-5,16,TRBJ1-1,NA
TGTGCCAGCCGCCGGGACAGCCAGTACTTC,CASRRDSQYF,TRBV19,10,TRBJ2-7,TRBD1
TGTGCCAGCCCACTTCCAGCGGGAGGGGAAGATACGCAGTATTTT,CASPLPAGGEDTQYF,TRBV2,15,TRBJ2-3,TRBD2
TGTGCCAGCAGCTTCTCAGCCTACGAGCAGTACTTC,CASSFSAYEQYF,TRBV11-3,12,TRBJ2-7,NA
TGCGCCAGCAGCCTCGGGACAGGAACCTACGAGCAGTACTTC,CASSLGTGTYEQYF,TRBV4-3,14,TRBJ2-7,TRBD1
TGTGCCATCAGTCAGAGTAGCGGGGTCGGGGATGAGCAGTTCTTC,CAISQSSGVGDEQFF,TRBV10-3,15,TRBJ2-1,TRBD2
TGTGCCAGCAGTTTAAGGACAGGGGACGAGCAGTACTTC,CASSLRTGDEQYF,TRBV27,13,TRBJ2-7,TRBD1
TGTGCCAGCCTAAAGAACACCGGGGAGCTGTTTTTT,CASLKNTGELFF,TRBV2,12,TRBJ2-2,NA
TGTGCCAGCAGCTCCCGGGACGGGAGCTACGAGCAGTACTTC,CASSSRDGSYEQYF,TRBV11-3,14,TRBJ2-7,NA
TGCAGCGCTAGGGGGGGACTAGGTTACGAGCAGTACTTC,CSARGGLGYEQYF,TRBV29-1,13,TRBJ2-7,TRBD2
TGTGCCAGCAGCTCTCTAGCGGGGGTATCCTACGAGCAGTACTTC,CASSSLAGVSYEQYF,TRBV11-3,15,TRBJ2-7,TRBD2
TGCAGCGTTGCCGGGGACATCACAGATACGCAGTATTTT,CSVAGDITDTQYF,TRBV29-1,13,TRBJ2-3,NA
TGTGCCAGCAGCCCAGGCGGGACAGTAGAAGCTTTCTTT,CASSPGGTVEAFF,TRBV7-9,13,TRBJ1-1,TRBD1
TGTGCCAGCGGAGGCGGGCGTTATCCTTATGAGCAGTTCTTC,CASGGGRYPYEQFF,TRBV25-1,14,TRBJ2-1,NA
TGTGCCAGCAGCAGTACCGGGACTAGCGGGACGGGGGAGCTGTTTTTT,CASSSTGTSGTGELFF,TRBV21-1,16,TRBJ2-2,NA